Presented here are 30 T cell receptor beta chains from one specimen sequenced in a study of shared clonotypes between healthy human individuals. Assay used: immunoSEQ multiplex PCR; TCRdb lists only in-frame clones, some missing. This table holds 550,000 to 600,000 clones, 70% to 80% found once. The sample taken for sequencing was PBMCs. The source of these receptors is a woman aged 40 to 50 in good health. Some clones in this sample may be carry-over from other donors' samples.

The J gene is TRBJ2-1, the V gene TRBV23-1; 10 bases align to TRBD2. TRBV23-1 is labeled an ORF, and its function is uncertain. The CDR3 is 16 amino acids. Germline trimming cut 3 bases from V and 4 bases from J; bases unmatched to any gene: 6. As DNA, the CDR3 is TGCGCCAGCAGTCACAGGGGGACTAGCGATTACAATGAGCAGTTCTTC. Translation: CASSHRGTSDYNEQFF.

J is TRBJ2-3 and V is TRBV5-4; 7 nucleotides match TRBD2. This CDR3 is 18 amino acids long. V lost 0 bases to trimming and J lost 6 bases; unmatched junction nucleotides: 16. CDR1 is SGHNT and CDR2 is YYREEE in the germline V gene (reference sequence). The CDR3 DNA reads as TGTGCCAGCAGCTTGGGGGGCCCACTAGCGCGCAAGTCTGATACGCAGTATTTT. Translation gives CASSLGGPLARKSDTQYF.

For this clone: A clone one base away is much larger, so this may be a read error. This specimen includes other DNA sequences encoding the same CDR3. The genes are TRBV30 and TRBJ1-1, with a tentative D call TRBD1 (6 bases). The CDR3 is 11 residues long. Germline CDR1 is GTSNPN and CDR2 is SVGIG (reference sequence). Written as DNA, the CDR3 is TGTACCTGGAGGGACATGACTGAAGCCTTCTTT. Translation: CTWRDMTEAFF. Looking up the rest from reference TRBV30 and TRBJ1-1 gives the full variable domain: SQTIHQWPATLVQPVGSPLSLECTVEGTSNPNLYWYRQAAGRGLQLLFYSVGIGQISSEVPQNLSASRPQDRQFILSSKKLLLSDSGFYLCTWRDMTEAFFGQGTRLTVV.

The chain is built from TRBV6-5 and TRBJ2-2; tentative D call: TRBD2 (5 bases). The CDR3 extends over 15 amino acids. V was clipped by 0 bases and J by 6 bases, with 11 bases between them. The germline V gene has CDR1 MNHEY and CDR2 SVGAGI. The CDR3 is CASSYSRAWAGELFF. The CDR3 nucleotides are TGTGCCAGCAGTTACTCGAGGGCCTGGGCCGGGGAGCTGTTTTTT.

The rearrangement links TRBV27 to TRBJ1-1; the D is unclear. V was cut by 1 base and J by 1 base, with 7 bases left in between. The germline gives CDR1 MNHEY, CDR2 SMNVEV (reference sequence). The length of the CDR3 is 14 residues. The chain's CDR3 is CASSLLSGNTEAFF. Written as DNA, the CDR3 is TGTGCCAGCAGTTTATTATCGGGGAACACTGAAGCTTTCTTT.

V and J are TRBV28 and TRBJ1-1; TRBD1 is a possible D gene (5 bases). This CDR3 is 15 amino acids long. Germline V gives CDR1 MDHEN, CDR2 SYDVKM. V shed 7 bases and J shed 0 bases, with 15 bases lying between them. CDR3 loop: CASKGIGTLNTEAFF. CDR3 nucleotides: TGTGCCAGCAAAGGAATCGGGACGTTGAACACTGAAGCTTTCTTT.

The sample holds a few counts of this clone. The rearrangement links TRBV29-1 to TRBJ2-4, with TRBD1 matching over 11 bases. This CDR3 contains 12 residues. V lost 4 bases to trimming and J lost 8 bases; unmatched junction nucleotides: 1. Germline V gives CDR1 SQVTM, CDR2 ANQGSEA. CDR3 region: CSVGTGGDIQYF. CDR3 DNA: TGCAGCGTTGGGACAGGGGGCGACATTCAGTACTTC.

Comments on this clone: A much larger clone is a single base away; this may be a read error. The V and J genes are TRBV30 and TRBJ2-5, with 10 bases that match TRBD2. J gave up 9 bases and V 5 bases, and 6 bases lay outside the gene matches. The V gene's germline CDR1 is GTSNPN and CDR2 SVGIG (reference sequence). The CDR3 is 12 amino acids. The CDR3 here is CAWESGGEAQYF. The CDR3 bases are TGTGCCTGGGAAAGCGGGGGGGAGGCCCAGTACTTC.

This clone was detected a few times. Other DNA sequences in this specimen translate into the identical CDR3. V and J are TRBV5-1 and TRBJ2-7; D gene ambiguous. Between the trimmed V and J ends, which lost 0 bases and 4 bases, there was a span of 2 bases. This CDR3 is built from 11 residues. CDR1 and CDR2 from the germline V gene are SGHRS and YFSETQ. Here the CDR3 reads CASSLGYEQYF. CDR3 DNA sequence: TGCGCCAGCAGCTTGGGGTACGAGCAGTACTTC.

The chain recombines TRBV7-2 with TRBJ2-1; D is perhaps TRBD1 or TRBD2 (6 bases each). The V end was cut by 4 bases, the J end by 9 bases, with 19 bases between. This CDR3 is 15 amino acids long. Germline CDR1 SGHTA, CDR2 FQGNSA. CDR3 loop: CASSWGRGQLSEQFF. In nucleotides, the CDR3 is TGTGCCAGCAGCTGGGGGCGGGGTCAGTTAAGTGAGCAGTTCTTC. Looking up the rest from reference TRBV7-2 and TRBJ2-1 gives the full variable domain: GAGVSQSPSNKVTEKGKDVELRCDPISGHTALYWYRQSLGQGLEFLIYFQGNSAPDKSGLPSDRFSAERTGGSVSTLTIQRTQQEDSAVYLCASSWGRGQLSEQFFGPGTRLTVL.

This clone was counted only a few times. This rearrangement joins TRBV29-1 to TRBJ2-3; a weak D match, TRBD1 (5 bases). This CDR3 has 14 amino acids. In germline, CDR1 is SQVTM, CDR2 ANQGSEA. V was cut by 3 bases and J by 3 bases, with 13 bases left in between. The CDR3 loop is CSVDGRVGTDTQYF. DNA for the CDR3: TGCAGCGTTGACGGCAGGGTTGGTACAGATACGCAGTATTTT.

This chain links TRBV19 with TRBJ2-2, with TRBD2 as a possible D gene (7 bases). Germline assignment: CDR1 LNHDA and CDR2 SQIVND (reference sequence). Trimming took off 7 bases at V and 5 bases at J, with 17 bases between the two ends. CDR3 length: 15 amino acids. The CDR3 DNA sequence: TGTGCCAGTAACCCAAAGGGGGGGCGAACCGGGGAGCTGTTTTTT. Its translation is CASNPKGGRTGELFF.

This chain joins TRBV5-1 and TRBJ2-7; perhaps TRBD1 as D (5 bases). Between the trimmed V and J ends, which lost 3 bases and 4 bases, there was a span of 8 bases. This CDR3 comprises 12 residues. The germline V gene has CDR1 SGHRS and CDR2 YFSETQ. CDR3 in DNA: TGCGCCAGCAGCTCACAGGCTTACGAGCAGTACTTC. This gives the protein CASSSQAYEQYF. The full variable domain, its missing parts supplied by reference TRBV5-1 and TRBJ2-7, is KAGVTQTPRYLIKTRGQQVTLSCSPISGHRSVSWYQQTPGQGLQFLFEYFSETQRNKGNFPGRFSGRQFSNSRSEMNVSTLELGDSALYLCASSSQAYEQYFGPGTRLTVT.

CDR3 coding DNA: TGTGCCAGCAGCTTGGACAGGGAGGTCTATGGCTACACCTTC. The encoded protein is CASSLDREVYGYTF. V usage is TRBV5-8 and J usage is TRBJ1-2, with D possibly matching TRBD1 (6 bases). V was cut by 0 bases and J by 4 bases, with 10 bases left in between. CDR1 SGHTS and CDR2 YDEGEE come from the germline V gene. The CDR3 sequence is 14 residues long. Complete variable domain (other parts from reference TRBV5-8 and TRBJ1-2): EAGVTQSPTHLIKTRGQQATLRCSPISGHTSVYWYQQALGLGLQFLLWYDEGEERNRGNFPPRFSGRQFPNYSSELNVNALELEDSALYLCASSLDREVYGYTFGSGTRLTVV.

This clone was counted ten times or more. This chain links TRBV19 with TRBJ1-4; D is uncertain. The CDR3 contains 15 residues. Germline values: CDR1 LNHDA, CDR2 SQIVND (reference sequence). V was cut by 6 bases and J by 0 bases, with 11 bases left in between. CDR3 protein: CASRTAGATNEKLFF. Written as DNA, the CDR3 is TGTGCCAGTAGGACCGCCGGGGCAACTAATGAAAAACTGTTTTTT.

This chain uses TRBV27 with TRBJ1-1; D is undetermined. Per germline, CDR1 MNHEY and CDR2 SMNVEV (reference sequence). Trimming left V 4 bases short and J 5 bases short, with 8 bases between. This CDR3 has 12 amino acids. CDR3 loop: CASSSLGTEAFF. Here the CDR3 DNA reads TGTGCCAGCAGTTCGTTGGGTACTGAAGCTTTCTTT.

The genes are TRBV6-5 and TRBJ2-3, with 10 bases that match TRBD1. Per the germline V gene, CDR1 is MNHEY and CDR2 is SVGAGI. The CDR3 is 14 amino acids. Trimming took 7 bases from V and 6 from J; bases not matched to a gene: 7. CDR3: CASTATGGADTQYF. CDR3 DNA: TGTGCCAGCACGGCGACAGGGGGCGCGGATACGCAGTATTTT.

Comments on this clone: It differs at one base from a far larger clone, so likely a read error. Other nucleotide sequences in the sample specify the same CDR3. This chain joins TRBV27 and TRBJ2-1; D gene ambiguous. CDR3 length: 17 amino acids. Germline CDR1 MNHEY, CDR2 SMNVEV (reference sequence). V lost 2 bases and J 0 bases, leaving 14 bases between the germline ends. The CDR3 sequence: CASSLLGFYGSYNEQFF. The CDR3 DNA reads as TGTGCCAGCAGTTTACTGGGGTTCTACGGCTCCTACAATGAGCAGTTCTTC.

In regard to this clone: This specimen includes other DNA sequences encoding the same CDR3. The rearrangement joins TRBV5-1 to TRBJ2-7, with 14 nucleotides matching TRBD2. V shed 4 bases, J shed 2 bases, and the junction held 5 bases outside the gene matches. The CDR3 is made up of 16 amino acids. CDR1 and CDR2 from the germline V gene are SGHRS and YFSETQ. DNA of the CDR3: TGCGCCAGCAGCCTAGGGACTAGCGGGAGAACCTACGAGCAGTACTTC. Protein: CASSLGTSGRTYEQYF.

This chain uses TRBV7-3 with TRBJ2-1; 7 bases map to TRBD2. Germline CDR1 reads SGHTA; CDR2 reads FQGTGA. The CDR3 length is 15 residues. J lost 6 bases, V lost 5 bases, and 10 bases had no gene match. In nucleotides, the CDR3 is TGTGCCAGCAGCACAAGGGCGGGAGCGGGCAATGAGCAGTTCTTC. This sequence encodes CASSTRAGAGNEQFF.

With respect to this clone: The likely explanation is a read error, given a far larger clone one base away. As the CDR3 is not closed by the conserved phenylalanine or tryptophan, this likely results from a read error. CDR3 residues: CAWVLSFSGANVLTS. In DNA form, the CDR3 reads TGTGCCTGGGTCCTGAGCTTCTCTGGGGCCAACGTCCTGACTTCC. This rearrangement joins TRBV30 to TRBJ2-6; no clear D gene. Trimming cost V 5 bases and J 0 bases, with 11 bases left between them. Germline V gene sequence: CDR1 GTSNPN, CDR2 SVGIG (reference sequence). There are 15 residues in the CDR3.

V is TRBV2 and J is TRBJ2-2; D gene unclear. Germline V lookup: CDR1 SNHLY, CDR2 FYNNEI. The CDR3 has 15 residues. Trimming shortened V by 6 bases and J by 5 bases, and 16 bases separated the two germline ends. The CDR3 bases are TGTGCCAGCAGCCCCACCGGCAGGCCGACCGGGGAGCTGTTTTTT. It encodes CASSPTGRPTGELFF.

This clone came up a few times. V usage is TRBV5-1 and J usage is TRBJ2-5, with D maybe TRBD2 (6 bases). The DNA end is more similar to TRBJ2-7, so the J call may be wrong. The CDR3 runs to 13 residues. Germline values: CDR1 SGHRS, CDR2 YFSETQ. The CDR3 is CASSLGAGTEQYF. The CDR3, as DNA: TGCGCCAGCAGCTTGGGGGCGGGAACCGAGCAGTACTTC.

The chain couples TRBV27 to TRBJ1-1; no reliable D call. CDR1 MNHEY and CDR2 SMNVEV come from the germline V gene (reference sequence). The CDR3 contains 13 residues. V was trimmed by 6 bases and J by 1 base, leaving 9 bases between them. The DNA of the CDR3 is TGTGCCAGCAGGTTGACTGAGAACACTGAAGCTTTCTTT. It specifies CASRLTENTEAFF.

The chain has TRBV29-1 and TRBJ2-3, with TRBD2 identical over 9 bases. CDR3 length equals 14 residues. The germline gives CDR1 SQVTM, CDR2 ANQGSEA. V was pared by 5 bases and J by 3 bases, with 6 bases of the junction left unmatched. CDR3 DNA: TGCAGCGTTTCCATTAGCGGGAGTACAGATACGCAGTATTTT. Translating it yields CSVSISGSTDTQYF.

The table lists this clone with a few counts. V gene TRBV10-3 combines with J gene TRBJ2-1; 11 bases match TRBD1. V trimming: 2 bases; J trimming: 10 bases; junction bases outside the gene matches: 16. CDR1 and CDR2 from the germline V gene are ENHRY and SYGVKD. The CDR3 consists of 18 residues. The CDR3 DNA is TGTGCCATCAGTGAGACCCGGGACAGGGGGTTCCCACTTGAGGAGCAGTTCTTC. Residues: CAISETRDRGFPLEEQFF.

The CDR3 sequence: CASTVQGLGEQYF. As DNA, the CDR3 is TGTGCCAGCACCGTACAGGGCTTAGGGGAGCAGTACTTC. The chain employs TRBV2 and TRBJ2-7; the D gene is possibly TRBD1 (6 bases). The CDR3 runs 13 residues. Germline V lookup: CDR1 SNHLY, CDR2 FYNNEI. The V end was cut by 7 bases, the J end by 7 bases, with 17 bases between.

This clone has more than one count but fewer than ten. The chain recombines TRBV15 with TRBJ1-3; no reliable D call. There are 13 residues in the CDR3. V lost 1 base to trimming and J lost 7 bases, with 8 bases between them. CDR1 is LNHNV and CDR2 is YYDKDF in the germline V gene (reference sequence). For the CDR3, the DNA is TGTGCCACCAGCAGAGTGGCGCGGAACACCATATATTTT. Its protein product is CATSRVARNTIYF.

This clone appeared once. This chain joins TRBV27 and TRBJ2-5; 8 bases align to TRBD1. Trimming took 0 bases from V and 4 from J; bases not matched to a gene: 16. This CDR3 comprises 19 residues. Germline V gene lookup returns CDR1 MNHEY and CDR2 SMNVEV (reference sequence). CDR3 DNA: TGTGCCAGCAGTTTATCCCCACAACCTCATCCAGGGGGCGGAGAGACCCAGTACTTC. Its translation: CASSLSPQPHPGGGETQYF.

This chain uses TRBV30 with TRBJ1-5; perhaps TRBD1 as D (6 bases). The germline gives CDR1 GTSNPN, CDR2 SVGIG (reference sequence). The length of the CDR3 is 13 residues. The germline V and J ends were trimmed by 3 bases and 2 bases, with 8 bases remaining between them. CDR3 DNA: TGTGCCTGGAGCCGACAGGGCAATCAGCCCCAGCATTTT. Protein product: CAWSRQGNQPQHF.